This TCR beta chain was found in a study of patients and donors after allogeneic stem cell transplantation. This CDR3 spans 16 amino acids. The V gene's germline CDR1 is LGHNA and CDR2 YNFKEQ. Trimming left V 1 base short and J 0 bases short, with 10 bases between. This clonotype was counted only a few times. TCRdb used MiXCR to reprocess the RT-PCR reads, holding one entry per CDR3 protein. The sample has approximately 410,000 distinct CDR3 sequences; roughly 17% are singletons. The gene calls are TRBV4-2 and TRBJ2-1; D remains ambiguous. This clonotype originated in a human donor who was either an allogeneic HSCT recipient or a stem cell or donor lymphocyte infusion donor (not recorded which). It is not recorded whose cells these are; they may come from a transplant donor. The specimen was blood, either unsorted or a sorted T cell fraction (not recorded which). CDR3 amino acids: CASSQVSRSSYNEQFF. The CDR3, as DNA: TGTGCCAGCAGCCAAGTGTCTCGGAGCTCCTACAATGAGCAGTTCTTC.